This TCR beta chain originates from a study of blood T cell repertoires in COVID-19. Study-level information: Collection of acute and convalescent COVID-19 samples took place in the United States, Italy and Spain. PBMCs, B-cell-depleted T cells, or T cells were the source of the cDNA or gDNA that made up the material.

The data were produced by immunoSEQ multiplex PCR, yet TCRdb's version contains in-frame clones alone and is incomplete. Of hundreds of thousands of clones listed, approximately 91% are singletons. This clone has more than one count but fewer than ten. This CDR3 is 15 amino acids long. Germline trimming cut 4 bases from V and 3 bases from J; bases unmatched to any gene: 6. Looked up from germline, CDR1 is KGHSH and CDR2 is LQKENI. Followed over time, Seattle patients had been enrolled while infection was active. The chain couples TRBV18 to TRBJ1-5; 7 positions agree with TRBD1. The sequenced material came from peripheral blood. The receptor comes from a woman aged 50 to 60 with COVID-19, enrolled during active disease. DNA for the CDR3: TGTGCCAGCTCACGCAGACAGGGATACAATCAGCCCCAGCATTTT. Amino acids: CASSRRQGYNQPQHF.